These 17 T cell receptor beta chains were all obtained from the same sample, sequenced in a study of PD-L1 blockade in urothelial cancer. Profiling relied on immunoSEQ multiplex PCR, and the TCRdb table lists in-frame clones only, not all of them. The sample has just under 30,000 clones; roughly 86% are singletons. The material sequenced was PBMCs, taken around atezolizumab (anti-PD-L1) treatment. The source is a man aged 45-60 years with urothelial cancer.

The V and J genes are TRBV18 and TRBJ1-2, with 7 bases lining up with TRBD1. The V and J ends lost 3 bases and 2 bases, in that order; junction bases with no gene match: 6. Per the germline V gene, CDR1 is KGHSH and CDR2 is LQKENI. This CDR3 region has 15 residues. CDR3 in DNA: TGTGCCAGCTCACCTTCGGGACAGCCCAACTATGGCTACACCTTC. This gives the protein CASSPSGQPNYGYTF. The variable domain in full, with the rest retrieved from reference TRBV18 and TRBJ1-2, is NAGVMQNPRHLVRRRGQEARLRCSPMKGHSHVYWYRQLPEEGLKFMVYLQKENIIDESGMPKERFSAEFPKEGPSILRIQQVVRGDSAAYFCASSPSGQPNYGYTFGSGTRLTVV.

This sequence joins TRBV19 and TRBJ1-2; D not resolved. Germline V gene data show CDR1 as LNHDA and CDR2 as SQIVND (reference sequence). The CDR3 has 13 amino acids. The germline V and J ends were trimmed by 3 bases and 3 bases, with 8 bases remaining between them. DNA for the CDR3: TGTGCCAGTAGTATGGCAGGCTACTATGGCTACACCTTC. Its translation: CASSMAGYYGYTF.

A few counts support this clone. The rearrangement links TRBV5-1 to TRBJ2-7, with D tentatively TRBD2 (8 bases). V lost 0 bases to trimming and J lost 6 bases, with 19 bases between them. The CDR3 extends over 16 amino acids. CDR1 and CDR2 from the germline V gene are SGHRS and YFSETQ. This CDR3 is CASSLAGGGQFGEQYF. The CDR3 DNA follows: TGCGCCAGCAGCTTGGCCGGGGGGGGACAGTTCGGCGAGCAGTACTTC.

The chain is built from TRBV5-1 and TRBJ1-3; D remains ambiguous. CDR3 size: 15 residues. Germline V CDR1 and CDR2: SGHRS, YFSETQ. Between the trimmed V and J ends, which lost 4 bases and 1 base, there was a span of 12 bases. This chain's CDR3 is CASSPEGLSGNTIYF. CDR3 DNA: TGCGCCAGCAGCCCGGAAGGACTATCTGGAAACACCATATATTTT.

The chain couples TRBV6-1 to TRBJ2-1, with TRBD2 matching over 10 bases. The CDR3 is made up of 15 amino acids. Germline CDR1 is MNHNS and CDR2 is SASEGT. The junction had 6 bases not matched to a gene; V was cut back by 5 bases and J by 5 bases. In nucleotides, the CDR3 is TGTGCCAGCAGTACGAAGCGGGGGGGGGACAATGAGCAGTTCTTC. Protein sequence: CASSTKRGGDNEQFF.

The chain uses TRBV2 and TRBJ2-7; maybe TRBD2 (5 bases). Trimming left V 1 base short and J 7 bases short, with 23 bases between. The CDR3 covers 17 residues. CDR1 is SNHLY, CDR2 FYNNEI, per germline. The CDR3 nucleotides are TGTGCCAGCAGTGAAGGGACGGAGGCGTTGGTTTTATGGGAGCAGTACTTC. Residues: CASSEGTEALVLWEQYF.

This clone was counted a single time. The chain has TRBV2 and TRBJ1-5; D might be TRBD1 (6 bases). Germline assignment: CDR1 SNHLY and CDR2 FYNNEI. The V gene lost 7 bases and the J gene lost 7 bases, with 11 bases spanning the gap. CDR3 length: 12 residues. The CDR3 loop reads CASNPQGQPQHF. In DNA, the CDR3 is TGTGCCAGCAACCCACAGGGCCAGCCCCAGCATTTT.

The genes are TRBV5-6 and TRBJ2-3; unclear D gene. In germline, CDR1 is SGHDT, CDR2 YYEEEE. V was shortened by 2 bases and J by 2 bases, with 9 bases between the two germline ends. The CDR3 runs to 14 residues. This CDR3 reads CASSFWWPTDTQYF. CDR3 nucleotide sequence: TGTGCCAGCAGCTTTTGGTGGCCCACAGATACGCAGTATTTT.

The chain links TRBV10-3 to TRBJ2-1; 7 bases match TRBD2. Germline V gene data show CDR1 as ENHRY and CDR2 as SYGVKD. V was pared by 4 bases and J by 2 bases, with 5 bases of the junction left unmatched. The CDR3 has 15 residues. CDR3 DNA sequence: TGTGCCATCAGTGGGCCGGGGGGAACCTACAATGAGCAGTTCTTC. This gives the protein CAISGPGGTYNEQFF.

This chain uses TRBV11-2 with TRBJ2-5; TRBD1 agrees at 7 bases. Unmatched junction bases numbered 6, after V lost 6 bases and J lost 2 bases. Per the germline V gene, CDR1 is SGHAT and CDR2 is FQNNGV. The CDR3 has 14 amino acids. The CDR3 spells CASSYDRDQETQYF. DNA for the CDR3: TGTGCCAGCAGTTATGACAGGGATCAAGAGACCCAGTACTTC.

This clone has more than one count but fewer than ten. CDR3 nucleotide sequence: TGTGCCAGCAGGACCAGGGTCGGGTATGGCTACACCTTC. Its protein is CASRTRVGYGYTF. The gene calls are TRBV6-5 and TRBJ1-2; tentatively, D is TRBD1 (5 bases). The germline V gene has CDR1 MNHEY and CDR2 SVGAGI. Trimming shortened V by 6 bases and J by 5 bases, and 13 bases separated the two germline ends. CDR3 length: 13 residues.

The rearrangement links TRBV4-3 to TRBJ2-7; 9 nucleotides match TRBD1. The J segment lost 4 bases and the V segment lost 8 bases, leaving 12 bases of the junction unmatched. CDR1 LGHNA and CDR2 YSLEER come from the germline V gene. This CDR3 has 15 residues. The CDR3 sequence: CASSPQPGQGYEQYF. In DNA, the CDR3 is TGCGCCAGCTCCCCCCAACCGGGACAGGGTTACGAGCAGTACTTC.

The V and J genes are TRBV6-5 and TRBJ2-7, with D possibly matching TRBD2 (5 bases). The CDR3 is made up of 13 amino acids. Looked up from germline, CDR1 is MNHEY and CDR2 is SVGAGI. Trimming left V 1 base short and J 7 bases short, with 11 bases between. CDR3 region: CASSYFSEGEQYF. CDR3 nucleotides: TGTGCCAGCAGTTACTTCTCCGAGGGAGAGCAGTACTTC.

The chain uses TRBV5-1 and TRBJ2-7, with 7 bases matching TRBD1. The germline V gene encodes CDR1 SGHRS and CDR2 YFSETQ. The V gene end was trimmed by 0 bases and the J gene end by 3 bases; junction bases not matched to a gene: 9. CDR3 length: 16 residues. Here the CDR3 reads CASSLARTGTDYEQYF. The DNA of the CDR3 is TGCGCCAGCAGCTTGGCCAGAACGGGGACAGACTACGAGCAGTACTTC.

The rearrangement joins TRBV29-1 to TRBJ2-3, with 7 bases matching TRBD1. Germline V gives CDR1 SQVTM, CDR2 ANQGSEA. The J segment lost 0 bases and the V segment lost 6 bases, leaving 12 bases of the junction unmatched. The CDR3 extends over 16 amino acids. CDR3 bases: TGCAGCGTAGCAACTAGGGACAGCCTTAGCACAGATACGCAGTATTTT. Its translation is CSVATRDSLSTDTQYF.

The chain couples TRBV29-1 to TRBJ1-3; D might be TRBD1 (5 bases). The CDR3 loop spans 12 amino acids. The V and J ends lost 4 bases and 2 bases respectively, with 6 bases between them. Germline values: CDR1 SQVTM, CDR2 ANQGSEA. The CDR3 DNA reads as TGCAGCGTTGGGGGGGCTGGAAACACCATATATTTT. Translating it yields CSVGGAGNTIYF.

This clone was counted a few times. V and J are TRBV27 and TRBJ2-3; TRBD2 is a possible D gene (6 bases). This CDR3 is built from 15 residues. Germline CDR1 and CDR2: MNHEY and SMNVEV (reference sequence). V lost 4 bases to trimming and J lost 4 bases, with 15 bases between them. The DNA for the CDR3 is TGTGCCAGCAGTTCCGGGAGAGGTCGATCAGATACGCAGTATTTT. Its protein is CASSSGRGRSDTQYF.